The clone carrying this T cell receptor (beta chain) came up many times. The data stem from a study of T cells in Graves' hyperthyroidism and ophthalmopathy. Study at large: Sampling of peripheral blood happened at initial diagnosis, prior to any treatment.

What was amplified from RNA transcripts were TCR beta CDR3 regions. A first-round RT-PCR of the TCR CDR3 used the HTBI primer set. One entry per CDR3 protein, called by TCRdb with MiXCR from the multiplex PCR reads. The sample lists a few hundred thousand distinct CDR3 sequences; about 21% were seen once. Reasons for excluding patients were uncontrolled infection, other autoimmune disease, pregnancy or lactation. Each diagnosis drew on symptoms, thyroxine, TRAb, thyroid ultrasound and orbital computed tomography findings. V was trimmed by 4 bases and J by 5 bases, leaving 17 bases between them. Germline V gene sequence: CDR1 MDHEN, CDR2 SYDVKM. This CDR3 is 16 amino acids long.

The chain combines TRBV28 with TRBJ1-4; a possible D gene is TRBD1 (6 bases). The sequencing sample was made of blood. This clonotype was obtained from a woman aged 45-59 years with Graves' hyperthyroidism. The CDR3 DNA reads TGTGCCAGCAGTTCCCCCACACAGGGTGAGAATGAAAAACTGTTTTTT. It codes for CASSSPTQGENEKLFF.